The entry below gives a single TCR beta chain sequence along with its context. Its antigen remains unknown. Vbeta (60) and Jbeta (13) primers were used in the PCR. Profiling relied on immunoSEQ multiplex PCR, and the TCRdb table lists in-frame clones only, not all of them. The table has some 120,000 clones, 77% seen once. The data stem from a study of cytomegalovirus exposure and HLA in healthy donors. General study findings and limits: Association of a missense DCLRE1C variant with TCR beta V- and J-gene trimming was reported in a later analysis.

Between the trimmed V and J ends, which lost 2 bases and 10 bases, there was a span of 8 bases. Germline V gives CDR1 LNHDA, CDR2 SQIVND (reference sequence). The CDR3 totals 12 residues. This clonotype originated in a human donor in good health. Sequenced sample: PBMCs. The gene calls are TRBV19 and TRBJ1-4; D remains ambiguous. The CDR3 loop reads CASSIREGKLFF. The CDR3 bases are TGTGCCAGTAGTATAAGGGAGGGAAAACTGTTTTTT. The full variable domain, in which reference TRBV19 and TRBJ1-4 provide the parts outside the CDR3, is DGGITQSPKYLFRKEGQNVTLSCEQNLNHDAMYWYRQDPGQGLRLIYYSQIVNDFQKGDIAEGYSVSREKKESFPLTVTSAQKNPTAFYLCASSIREGKLFFGSGTQLSVL.